These 9 T cell receptor beta chains share one sample of origin, sequenced in a study of T cells after yellow fever vaccination. One entry per CDR3 protein, called by TCRdb with MiXCR from the 5' RACE reads. The sample includes 100,000 to 150,000 distinct CDR3 sequences, around 15% of them seen just once. Sequencing used CD8+ T cells sorted from PBMCs, obtained 5 days after the yellow fever booster vaccination. Receptors originate from a young man who received the YFV17D yellow fever vaccine.

The rearrangement uses TRBV7-9 and TRBJ1-2; D unclear. Germline assignment: CDR1 SEHNR and CDR2 FQNEAQ (reference sequence). V shed 6 bases and J shed 4 bases, with 15 bases lying between them. The CDR3 has 14 amino acids. DNA of the CDR3: TGTGCCAGCAGACTTACGTCGTCGATCTATGGCTACACCTTC. It is translated as CASRLTSSIYGYTF.

The chain combines TRBV4-2 with TRBJ1-2; D may be TRBD1 (5 bases). There are 16 residues in the CDR3. Trimming took 0 bases from V and 4 from J, leaving 15 bases between them. Germline V gives CDR1 LGHNA, CDR2 YNFKEQ. As DNA, the CDR3 is TGTGCCAGCAGCCAAGACCCCGCGAGGGGAAGCTATGGCTACACCTTC. It yields the protein CASSQDPARGSYGYTF.

The chain recombines TRBV7-2 with TRBJ1-5, with 8 bases fitting TRBD1. Unmatched junction bases numbered 8, after V lost 5 bases and J lost 5 bases. In germline, CDR1 is SGHTA, CDR2 FQGNSA. The CDR3 has 15 amino acids. CDR3 residues: CASSRTGRGDQPQHF. The CDR3 nucleotides are TGTGCCAGCAGCCGGACAGGGAGAGGCGATCAGCCCCAGCATTTT.

Only a few counts were recorded for this clonotype. The rearrangement joins TRBV12-3 or TRBV12-4 to TRBJ2-3, with TRBD2 matching over 9 bases. Germline trimming cut 2 bases from V and 2 bases from J; bases unmatched to any gene: 5. The length of the CDR3 is 16 residues. The CDR3 nucleotides are TGTGCCAGCAGTTTAAAGGGCGGGGGGGCCACAGATACGCAGTATTTT. Protein product: CASSLKGGGATDTQYF.

This clonotype was detected many times. The V call is TRBV15, the J call TRBJ2-3; D not resolved. Germline-derived CDR1 and CDR2 are LNHNV and YYDKDF (reference sequence). This CDR3 region has 15 residues. V lost 0 bases and J 0 bases, leaving 7 bases between the germline ends. Here the CDR3 reads CATSRDMSSTDTQYF. The CDR3 DNA reads as TGTGCCACCAGCAGAGATATGTCTAGCACAGATACGCAGTATTTT.

This clonotype has a handful of counts. The chain combines TRBV6-5 with TRBJ2-7, with 12 bases aligning to TRBD1. CDR1 is MNHEY and CDR2 is SVGAGI in the germline V gene. CDR3 size: 15 residues. With V trimmed by 0 bases and J by 7 bases, 4 bases remained unmatched. CDR3 region: CASSYSGTGGREQYF. CDR3 nucleotide sequence: TGTGCCAGCAGTTACTCCGGGACAGGGGGCCGGGAGCAGTACTTC.

There are a few counts of this clonotype. This sequence joins TRBV29-1 and TRBJ2-7, with D perhaps TRBD2 (6 bases). CDR1 is SQVTM, CDR2 ANQGSEA, per germline. The length of the CDR3 is 21 residues. V gave up 4 bases and J gave up 4 bases, with 38 bases separating them. CDR3 nucleotide sequence: TGCAGCGTTGGTACTTACGTGAGTAAAGGGAACGAACCCCCCGGGGGTTACGAGCAGTACGTC. Protein: CSVGTYVSKGNEPPGGYEQYV.

The CDR3: CASSRGRVDYEQYF. DNA for the CDR3: TGTGCCAGCAGCCGCGGCAGGGTTGACTACGAGCAGTACTTC. This chain joins TRBV7-9 and TRBJ2-7; D may be TRBD1 (5 bases). The CDR3 consists of 14 residues. The V end lost 5 bases, the J end lost 3 bases, and 14 bases lay between the germline ends. Germline V gives CDR1 SEHNR, CDR2 FQNEAQ (reference sequence).

This clonotype was detected only a few times. The rearrangement joins TRBV29-1 to TRBJ1-2; maybe TRBD1 (6 bases). This CDR3 has 11 amino acids. Germline assignment: CDR1 SQVTM and CDR2 ANQGSEA. This chain's CDR3 is CSTRDTWGYTF. In DNA, the CDR3 is TGCAGTACTCGGGACACTTGGGGCTACACCTTC.